This is a list of T cell receptor beta chains from one sample in a study of blood T cell repertoires in COVID-19. This table comes from immunoSEQ multiplex PCR, and its TCRdb copy is limited to in-frame clones, with some not included. The sample lists around 300,000 clones, around 86% occurring once. The sample consisted of peripheral blood. Receptors were obtained from a woman between 25 and 40 years old with active or convalescent COVID-19. Each CDR3 is given with its conserved first and last residue. The D gene is left open where the match is weak. The listing skips clone size in some rows; elsewhere it reads once, few, many or a size class.

d_call	j_call	v_call	clone_size	cdr3_length	cdr3_nt	cdr3_aa
.	TRBJ1-2	TRBV9	.	15	TGTGCCAGCAGCGTAGCCCAACAGGGTACTTATGGCTACACCTTC	CASSVAQQGTYGYTF
TRBD1	TRBJ1-6	TRBV19	.	12	TGTGCCAGTGGACAGGGGGTTTCACCCCTCCACTTT	CASGQGVSPLHF
TRBD1	TRBJ1-1	TRBV19	.	14	TGTGCCAGTACCCGACTAGGACAGGGGTTAATGGCTTTCTTT	CASTRLGQGLMAFF
TRBD1	TRBJ2-1	TRBV27	.	17	TGTGCCAGCACCTTGGGGCCCCCAGGGGGCGTTTACAATGAGCAGTTCTTC	CASTLGPPGGVYNEQFF
.	TRBJ2-7	TRBV11-2	.	14	TGTGCCAGCAGCCGAGGTCGACAGGCCTACGAGCAGTACTTC	CASSRGRQAYEQYF
TRBD1	TRBJ1-2	TRBV12-3/TRBV12-4	once	13	TGTGCCAGCAGTCAGGGACAGAACTATGGCTACACCTTC	CASSQGQNYGYTF
.	TRBJ1-2	TRBV7-9	.	12	TGTGCCAGCAGCTGGGACACCTATGGCTACACCTTC	CASSWDTYGYTF
.	TRBJ2-7	TRBV6-5	.	14	TGTGCCAGCAGCCTTGGGAAGGGGAACAGCGAGCAGTACTTC	CASSLGKGNSEQYF
.	TRBJ2-2	TRBV7-9	.	17	TGTGCCAGCAGCTTAGCTCTCGACTCCGAGTACACCGGGGAGCTGTTTTTT	CASSLALDSEYTGELFF
TRBD1	TRBJ1-2	TRBV5-4	.	19	TGTGCCAGCAGCCCGGGGGGGTTCACAGGGGGCGCATTAAATGGTGGCTACACCTTC	CASSPGGFTGGALNGGYTF
.	TRBJ2-2	TRBV6-4	.	15	TGTGCCAGCAGTGACCACAGGGATTACACCGGGGAGCTGTTTTTT	CASSDHRDYTGELFF
.	TRBJ2-1	TRBV9	once	16	TGTGCCAGCAGCGTAGGGGGCTCGGTTACCTACAATGAGCAGTTCTTC	CASSVGGSVTYNEQFF
TRBD1	TRBJ1-5	TRBV19	few	13	TGTGCCAGTAGTCTGGACAGGGCGCAGCCCCAGCATTTT	CASSLDRAQPQHF
.	TRBJ2-1	TRBV28	.	15	TGTGCCAGCAGTTCAATATCCCAGGTGGGCTCTGAGCAGTTCTTC	CASSSISQVGSEQFF
TRBD1	TRBJ1-4	TRBV7-9	.	16	TGTGCCAGCAGCCCCGGGGACAGGGGGGCTAATGAAAAACTGTTTTTT	CASSPGDRGANEKLFF
TRBD1	TRBJ1-2	TRBV7-6	.	15	TGTGCCAGCAGCATCGGGACAGGCACGAACTATGGCTACACCTTC	CASSIGTGTNYGYTF
TRBD1	TRBJ1-2	TRBV10-3	.	15	TGTGCCATCAGTGAGTCCGGACAGGGGAACTATGGCTACACCTTC	CAISESGQGNYGYTF
.	TRBJ1-6	TRBV14	.	19	TGTGCCAGCAGCCAAACGGGGAATTTAGAGAGCTCCTATAATTCACCCCTCCACTTT	CASSQTGNLESSYNSPLHF
TRBD2	TRBJ2-2	TRBV29-1	.	15	TGCAGCGTTTCCCCCGGGGGGTTGGGCACCGGGGAGCTGTTTTTT	CSVSPGGLGTGELFF
TRBD2	TRBJ2-5	TRBV3-1/TRBV3-2	.	13	TGTGCCAGCAGATCGCGGGGGAAAGAGACCCAGTACTTC	CASRSRGKETQYF
.	TRBJ1-1	TRBV10-2	.	14	TGCGCCAGCAGTGCGGCAGGTAGCGACACTGAAGCTTTCTTT	CASSAAGSDTEAFF
.	TRBJ1-2	TRBV4-3	few	15	TGCGCCAGCAGCCAAGCATATCAGGGTTCTTATGGCTACACCTTC	CASSQAYQGSYGYTF